Listed below are T cell receptor beta chains from one sample, sequenced in a study of identical twins. A single record per CDR3 protein comes from TCRdb applying MiXCR to the 5' RACE reads. The repertoire has under 300,000 distinct CDR3 sequences, about 8% of them found once; the top ten carry approximately 3%. These data also formed part of another study, on yellow fever vaccine responses in identical twins.

Sequenced input: CD8+ T cells sorted from blood. The source of these receptors is a woman aged 18-35 years in good health. Each CDR3 is given with its conserved first and last residue.

CDR3aa: CASSVGGARDQPQHF
v_gene: TRBV9
j_gene: TRBJ1-5

CDR3aa: CSASTGNSYEQYF
v_gene: TRBV20-1
j_gene: TRBJ2-7

CDR3aa: CASSQDRQEHGYTF
v_gene: TRBV4-3
j_gene: TRBJ1-2

CDR3aa: CASSLGPGYNEQFF
v_gene: TRBV27
j_gene: TRBJ2-1

CDR3aa: CASSSWTSGNLYNEQFF
v_gene: TRBV27
j_gene: TRBJ2-1

CDR3aa: CASSPTPSIRYTDTQYF
v_gene: TRBV6-1
j_gene: TRBJ2-3

CDR3aa: CASSLLSGSTDTQYF
v_gene: TRBV11-2
j_gene: TRBJ2-3

CDR3aa: CASSLVGINYEQYF
v_gene: TRBV5-6
j_gene: TRBJ2-7

CDR3aa: CASSLGTGFRQPQHF
v_gene: TRBV7-6
j_gene: TRBJ1-5

CDR3aa: CASSYRVDEQFF
v_gene: TRBV6-6
j_gene: TRBJ2-1

CDR3aa: CASGSSLIAGVASPGELFF
v_gene: TRBV12-5
j_gene: TRBJ2-2

CDR3aa: CSARDLERIGFGTDTQYF
v_gene: TRBV20-1
j_gene: TRBJ2-3

CDR3aa: CSALPWVADNEQFF
v_gene: TRBV20-1
j_gene: TRBJ2-1

CDR3aa: CASSSPGAGANVLTF
v_gene: TRBV5-1
j_gene: TRBJ2-6

CDR3aa: CASSSSQDYNEQFF
v_gene: TRBV7-3
j_gene: TRBJ2-1

CDR3aa: CASSFVTDSYNEQFF
v_gene: TRBV27
j_gene: TRBJ2-1

CDR3aa: CASSQRSNRGANYGYTF
v_gene: TRBV7-9
j_gene: TRBJ1-2

CDR3aa: CASSFGWDEQYF
v_gene: TRBV6-2/TRBV6-3
j_gene: TRBJ2-7

CDR3aa: CASSLGGTGVYEQYF
v_gene: TRBV13
j_gene: TRBJ2-7

CDR3aa: CVSSPRGYEQYF
v_gene: TRBV27
j_gene: TRBJ2-7

CDR3aa: CASSLWSGVNTDTQYF
v_gene: TRBV11-2
j_gene: TRBJ2-3

CDR3aa: CASSFAGRSNQPQHF
v_gene: TRBV12-3/TRBV12-4
j_gene: TRBJ1-5

CDR3aa: CASSPYQTGSYEQYF
v_gene: TRBV9
j_gene: TRBJ2-7

CDR3aa: CASSLDRQIHQPQHF
v_gene: TRBV11-2
j_gene: TRBJ1-5

CDR3aa: CASGFHRDTEAFF
v_gene: TRBV27
j_gene: TRBJ1-1

CDR3aa: CASSYAGDEQYF
v_gene: TRBV7-8
j_gene: TRBJ2-7

CDR3aa: CASSYAGTSGSDTQYF
v_gene: TRBV6-5
j_gene: TRBJ2-3

CDR3aa: CASSYGAVSGQYF
v_gene: TRBV6-5
j_gene: TRBJ2-7

CDR3aa: CSVEDQGDTGELFF
v_gene: TRBV29-1
j_gene: TRBJ2-2

CDR3aa: CASSSPSVSYEQYF
v_gene: TRBV27
j_gene: TRBJ2-7

CDR3aa: CSARDYPSSGGTYEQYF
v_gene: TRBV20-1
j_gene: TRBJ2-7

CDR3aa: CSVEDSLAGVWNTDTQYF
v_gene: TRBV29-1
j_gene: TRBJ2-3

CDR3aa: CASSPGVLLSYISSYNEQFF
v_gene: TRBV12-3/TRBV12-4
j_gene: TRBJ2-1

CDR3aa: CSVELGETSTDTQYF
v_gene: TRBV29-1
j_gene: TRBJ2-3

CDR3aa: CATSGPATATTYEQYF
v_gene: TRBV15
j_gene: TRBJ2-7

CDR3aa: CASSFAQHPYEQYF
v_gene: TRBV12-3/TRBV12-4
j_gene: TRBJ2-7

CDR3aa: CASSFVPTSGRVQYF
v_gene: TRBV12-3/TRBV12-4
j_gene: TRBJ2-5

CDR3aa: CASSLLAGGTNEQFF
v_gene: TRBV12-3/TRBV12-4
j_gene: TRBJ2-1

CDR3aa: CASSPRVGLAGDYEQYF
v_gene: TRBV6-1
j_gene: TRBJ2-7

CDR3aa: CASSRTLGANVLTF
v_gene: TRBV27
j_gene: TRBJ2-6